The rows below give T cell receptor beta chains drawn from one sample of a study of blood T cell repertoires in COVID-19. Sequenced by immunoSEQ multiplex PCR; TCRdb stores in-frame clones only, minus some. The profile shows about 290,000 clones, around nine tenths of them singletons. Source material: PBMCs or T cells enriched from blood (not recorded which). All receptors come from a woman in her thirties or forties who had recovered from COVID-19. CDR3s leave out the opening cysteine and the closing phenylalanine or tryptophan.

TRBV5-4,ASRVLAGGSDTQY
TRBV6-1,ASSDVRGRVYGYT
TRBV6-5,ASSHYEAANYGYT
TRBV6-5,ASGGGLTVNYGYT
TRBV9,ASSVGQGSNEQF
TRBV9,ASTLGRVDTEAF
TRBV7-2,ASSLGSGRGSYNEQF
TRBV29-1,SADRARETQY
TRBV25-1,ASSEGSGDTGELF
TRBV5-1,ASSVEGQETQY
TRBV3-1/TRBV3-2,ASSLSAITEAF
TRBV5-6,ASSLGALQGNTEAF
TRBV19,ASSPDRTGSNEKLF
TRBV25-1,ASSGDRGLQETQY
TRBV7-9,ASSPRQGGGGNYGYT
TRBV7-8,ASSPRRSFGKASETQY
TRBV15,ATSSRPRGVWSGEQF
TRBV4-1,ASSQDAGFGNEQF
TRBV2,ANIYGSEAF
TRBV11-2,ASSPQGGAVSEQF
TRBV9,ASSAPGGSSSYNEQF
TRBV4-1,ASSTGLAETDTQY
TRBV4-1,ASSRETSGVSSYEQY
TRBV24-1,ATSTGTGAIDTQY
TRBV20-1,SASPTGGGYGYT
TRBV6-5,ASSSKRTQY
TRBV27,ASSLLGSGGYT
TRBV6-5,ASSISGGWETQY
TRBV3-1/TRBV3-2,ASRLGGSNQPQH
TRBV27,ASSLVFGLPGRETQY
TRBV5-1,ASSLGQANSPLH
TRBV6-5,ASSYWGGGPYEQY
TRBV7-2,ASSFSSGAETQY